Each of the 28 T cell receptor beta chains below was sequenced from the same sample in a study of OX40 agonist ivuxolimab in advanced cancers. Clones were read by immunoSEQ multiplex PCR, and TCRdb kept only the in-frame ones, dropping some. The data hold 70,000 to 85,000 clones, with just under 85% observed a single time. The sample was CD4+ or CD8+ T cells sorted from blood, taken in a trial of the OX40 agonist ivuxolimab. Receptors originate from an adult with an advanced solid tumor such as melanoma, head and neck, liver or kidney cancer.

The sample holds one count of this clone. V gene TRBV6-1 combines with J gene TRBJ2-7; D unresolved. This CDR3 is built from 12 residues. CDR1 MNHNS and CDR2 SASEGT come from the germline V gene. Trimming removed 6 bases at V and 6 bases at J, with 12 bases between. In DNA, the CDR3 is TGTGCCAGCAGCGGAGATGTGGCCGAGCAGTACGTC. Translation gives CASSGDVAEQYV.

The rearrangement uses TRBV27 and TRBJ1-6; a possible D gene is TRBD1 (6 bases). The germline CDR1 and CDR2 sequences are MNHEY and SMNVEV (reference sequence). Trimming took off 3 bases at V and 5 bases at J, with 8 bases between the two ends. CDR3 length: 14 amino acids. The CDR3 loop is CASSFSGDNSPLHF. CDR3 sequence (DNA): TGTGCCAGCAGTTTCTCAGGGGATAATTCACCCCTCCACTTT.

This clone was seen only a few times. V is TRBV2 and J is TRBJ1-6, with D possibly TRBD1 on 5 matching bases. V was clipped by 3 bases and J by 10 bases, with 10 bases between them. This CDR3 region has 13 residues. The germline V gene encodes CDR1 SNHLY and CDR2 FYNNEI. The CDR3 loop is CASSDRDYSPLHF. DNA of the CDR3: TGTGCCAGCAGTGACAGGGACTACTCACCCCTCCACTTT.

The chain employs TRBV19 and TRBJ2-1; D ambiguous. Trimming pared 7 bases from V and 6 bases from J, leaving 22 bases between. Germline V gene data show CDR1 as LNHDA and CDR2 as SQIVND (reference sequence). This CDR3 region has 16 residues. The CDR3 region has the DNA TGTGCCAGTACCTCTATAGGCGTGGCAGCACCCAATGAGCAGTTCTTC. This encodes CASTSIGVAAPNEQFF. The whole variable domain, filled in from reference TRBV19 and TRBJ2-1, reads DGGITQSPKYLFRKEGQNVTLSCEQNLNHDAMYWYRQDPGQGLRLIYYSQIVNDFQKGDIAEGYSVSREKKESFPLTVTSAQKNPTAFYLCASTSIGVAAPNEQFFGPGTRLTVL.

This chain joins TRBV6-1 and TRBJ2-4; D remains ambiguous. CDR1 is MNHNS, CDR2 SASEGT, per germline. This CDR3 region has 16 residues. The V end lost 4 bases, the J end lost 0 bases, and 13 bases lay between the germline ends. CDR3 protein: CASSGDTALAKNIQYF. The CDR3 DNA sequence: TGTGCCAGCAGTGGCGACACAGCACTAGCCAAAAACATTCAGTACTTC.

V gene TRBV7-9 combines with J gene TRBJ1-5; 9 bases fit TRBD1. The CDR3 contains 16 residues. Germline-derived CDR1 and CDR2 are SEHNR and FQNEAQ (reference sequence). After removal of 5 bases from V and 5 bases from J, the junction contained 10 bases not matched to a gene. CDR3 region: CASSPWTGEKDQPQHF. The DNA for the CDR3 is TGTGCCAGCAGCCCATGGACAGGGGAAAAGGATCAGCCCCAGCATTTT.

J is TRBJ1-2 and V is TRBV7-2; D not certain. The CDR3 is 12 residues long. Trimming took 2 bases from V and 5 from J, leaving 6 bases between them. The germline CDR1 and CDR2 sequences are SGHTA and FQGNSA. The CDR3 region is CASSLLGYGYTF. As DNA, the CDR3 is TGTGCCAGCAGCTTATTAGGTTATGGCTACACCTTC.

The gene calls are TRBV9 and TRBJ2-3; weak D call: TRBD2 (6 bases). V was clipped by 0 bases and J by 0 bases, with 8 bases between them. The CDR3 covers 15 residues. Germline V gene data show CDR1 as SGDLS and CDR2 as YYNGEE. The CDR3 region has the DNA TGTGCCAGCAGCGTAGGGGGGAGGAGCACAGATACGCAGTATTTT. Amino acids: CASSVGGRSTDTQYF.

V and J are TRBV5-1 and TRBJ2-3, with 11 bases matching TRBD2. This CDR3 is 14 amino acids long. Germline CDR1 is SGHRS and CDR2 is YFSETQ. Losses at the gene ends were 4 bases for V and 3 bases for J; bases not matched to a gene: 1. The CDR3 region is CASSGTSGTDTQYF. The DNA for the CDR3 is TGCGCCAGCAGCGGGACTAGCGGAACAGATACGCAGTATTTT.

The rearrangement links TRBV7-9 to TRBJ2-5; D gene uncertain. The J call is uncertain, as TRBJ2-7 better fits the DNA end. Germline CDR1 is SEHNR and CDR2 is FQNEAQ (reference sequence). The CDR3 is 13 amino acids. The CDR3 sequence: CASSLVGNNEQYF. CDR3 bases: TGTGCCAGCAGCTTAGTTGGCAATAACGAGCAGTACTTC.

The V and J genes are TRBV4-2 and TRBJ1-1; 9 nucleotides agree with TRBD1. Germline values: CDR1 LGHNA, CDR2 YNFKEQ. This CDR3 has 16 amino acids. The V gene end was trimmed by 3 bases and the J gene end by 1 base; junction bases not matched to a gene: 6. The CDR3 nucleotides are TGTGCCAGCAGCCACCCCGCACAGGGGGCGAACACTGAAGCTTTCTTT. Translation: CASSHPAQGANTEAFF.

V gene TRBV5-5 combines with J gene TRBJ2-7; unclear D gene. V was trimmed by 4 bases and J by 0 bases, leaving 5 bases between them. There are 12 residues in the CDR3. Germline V gives CDR1 SGHKS, CDR2 YYEKEE (reference sequence). CDR3 nucleotides: TGTGCCAGCAGCCAGAGCTCCTACGAGCAGTACTTC. It translates to CASSQSSYEQYF.

The gene calls are TRBV27 and TRBJ2-7; no reliable D call. The germline V and J ends were trimmed by 2 bases and 6 bases, with 17 bases remaining between them. The CDR3 is made up of 15 amino acids. In germline, CDR1 is MNHEY, CDR2 SMNVEV (reference sequence). The CDR3: CASSLRWAGGPEQYF. For the CDR3, the DNA is TGTGCCAGCAGTTTAAGGTGGGCTGGCGGCCCCGAGCAGTACTTC.

The gene calls are TRBV11-2 and TRBJ2-7, with a possible D match to TRBD2 (5 bases). Per the germline V gene, CDR1 is SGHAT and CDR2 is FQNNGV. Trimming took off 1 base at V and 1 base at J, with 11 bases between the two ends. The length of the CDR3 is 15 residues. The CDR3 is CASSLGPLASYEQYF. CDR3 coding DNA: TGTGCCAGCAGCTTAGGACCGCTAGCTTCCTACGAGCAGTACTTC.

This clone has a handful of counts. This chain connects TRBV4-2 to TRBJ2-7; perhaps D is TRBD1 or TRBD2 (6 bases each). This CDR3 has 16 residues. Germline values: CDR1 LGHNA, CDR2 YNFKEQ. V lost 4 bases, J lost 5 bases, and 21 bases lay in between. Here the CDR3 DNA reads TGTGCCAGCAGCCGCGGACCCGAGGGGGGCCAGAACGAGCAGTACTTC. It yields the protein CASSRGPEGGQNEQYF.

This chain joins TRBV27 and TRBJ1-2, with D perhaps matching TRBD1 (6 bases). The V gene lost 4 bases and the J gene lost 5 bases, with 20 bases spanning the gap. Germline CDR1 and CDR2: MNHEY and SMNVEV (reference sequence). CDR3 length equals 16 residues. CDR3 protein: CASSSPSGGPLYGYTF. The CDR3 bases are TGTGCCAGCAGTTCACCCTCGGGGGGGCCGTTATATGGCTACACCTTC.

This clone was recorded a few times. The rearrangement joins TRBV19 to TRBJ1-5, with 7 bases identical to TRBD1. Unmatched junction bases numbered 10, after V lost 5 bases and J lost 6 bases. This CDR3 has 15 amino acids. CDR1 and CDR2 (germline): LNHDA, SQIVND (reference sequence). This CDR3 reads CASSSQGGRVQPQHF. CDR3 DNA: TGTGCCAGTAGTTCCCAGGGGGGGCGAGTTCAGCCCCAGCATTTT. Full variable domain (missing parts from reference TRBV19 and TRBJ1-5): DGGITQSPKYLFRKEGQNVTLSCEQNLNHDAMYWYRQDPGQGLRLIYYSQIVNDFQKGDIAEGYSVSREKKESFPLTVTSAQKNPTAFYLCASSSQGGRVQPQHFGDGTRLSIL.

V gene TRBV6-5 combines with J gene TRBJ2-3; 9 positions agree with TRBD2. The germline V gene has CDR1 MNHEY and CDR2 SVGAGI. This CDR3 region has 15 residues. The junction had 11 bases not matched to a gene; V was cut back by 8 bases and J by 5 bases. The CDR3 spells CASSLQREVEDTQYF. The CDR3 bases are TGTGCCAGCTCCCTACAGCGGGAGGTGGAAGATACGCAGTATTTT.

The DNA of the CDR3 is TGTGCCAGCAGTTGGGGACAGGGGATCTACAATGAGCAGTTCTTC. It translates to CASSWGQGIYNEQFF. V and J are TRBV28 and TRBJ2-1; 10 nucleotides align to TRBD1. With 4 bases clipped from V and 3 bases from J, the junction kept 3 bases outside the gene matches. Germline CDR1 MDHEN, CDR2 SYDVKM. This CDR3 contains 15 residues.

V is TRBV27 and J is TRBJ2-1, with a tentative D call TRBD1 (6 bases). The CDR3 has 15 amino acids. Trimming shortened V by 2 bases and J by 7 bases, and 15 bases separated the two germline ends. CDR1 MNHEY and CDR2 SMNVEV come from the germline V gene (reference sequence). The CDR3: CASSLPNRAKNEQFF. Written as DNA, the CDR3 is TGTGCCAGCAGTTTACCCAACAGGGCAAAGAATGAGCAGTTCTTC.

This chain connects TRBV10-3 to TRBJ2-7; 11 bases line up with TRBD2. The V gene's germline CDR1 is ENHRY and CDR2 SYGVKD. The CDR3 is 14 amino acids. V was pared by 6 bases and J by 4 bases, with 5 bases of the junction left unmatched. The CDR3 DNA is TGTGCCATCAGCACCGGGACTAGCGGATACGAGCAGTACTTC. Its translation: CAISTGTSGYEQYF.

This clone has only one observation. The chain employs TRBV19 and TRBJ2-1; 9 bases are shared with TRBD2. This CDR3 comprises 15 residues. V was pared by 5 bases and J by 3 bases, with 5 bases of the junction left unmatched. CDR1 is LNHDA, CDR2 SQIVND, per germline (reference sequence). In DNA form, the CDR3 reads TGTGCCAGTAGTCCCCTTAGCGGGAGCTACAATGAGCAGTTCTTC. Amino acid sequence: CASSPLSGSYNEQFF.

J is TRBJ2-7 and V is TRBV28; D possibly corresponds to TRBD2 (6 bases). From germline, CDR1 is MDHEN and CDR2 SYDVKM. The CDR3 consists of 17 residues. Trimming removed 0 bases at V and 2 bases at J, with 17 bases between. CDR3 nucleotide sequence: TGTGCCAGCAGTTTATGGAGTACTAGGGACTTACCCTACGAGCAGTACTTC. Translated, it gives CASSLWSTRDLPYEQYF.

CDR3 DNA: TGCGCCAGCAGCCAATCGGTAGGGACTACCCTGGCGGACAATGAGCAGTTCTTC. Translating it yields CASSQSVGTTLADNEQFF. The V call is TRBV4-1, the J call TRBJ2-1; 7 bases match TRBD2. There are 18 residues in the CDR3. After removal of 2 bases from V and 5 bases from J, the junction contained 15 bases not matched to a gene. CDR1 is MGHRA and CDR2 is YSYEKL in the germline V gene.

The chain couples TRBV13 to TRBJ2-1, with D perhaps matching TRBD1 or TRBD2 (5 bases each). The CDR3 covers 15 residues. V shed 1 base and J shed 3 bases, with 10 bases lying between them. Germline V CDR1 and CDR2: PRHDT, FYEKMQ (reference sequence). CDR3 sequence (DNA): TGTGCCAGCAGCTTAGTTGGGACCTACTACAATGAGCAGTTCTTC. Its translation: CASSLVGTYYNEQFF.

The table lists this clone with a count of one. V and J are TRBV18 and TRBJ1-4, with a weak D call TRBD1 (6 bases). This CDR3 region has 14 residues. V dropped 3 bases and J dropped 7 bases, with 12 bases sitting between them. Germline V gene sequence: CDR1 KGHSH, CDR2 LQKENI. CDR3 in DNA: TGTGCCAGCTCACCTGGGTCAGGGGTTGAAAAACTGTTTTTT. Protein product: CASSPGSGVEKLFF. The complete variable domain, with remaining parts taken from reference TRBV18 and TRBJ1-4, reads NAGVMQNPRHLVRRRGQEARLRCSPMKGHSHVYWYRQLPEEGLKFMVYLQKENIIDESGMPKERFSAEFPKEGPSILRIQQVVRGDSAAYFCASSPGSGVEKLFFGSGTQLSVL.

The chain joins TRBV27 to TRBJ2-2; 13 bases align to TRBD2. The CDR3 runs to 18 residues. V was clipped by 6 bases and J by 2 bases; unmatched bases: 9. The V gene's germline CDR1 is MNHEY and CDR2 SMNVEV (reference sequence). The CDR3 sequence is CASRGLAGVKPNTGELFF. The CDR3 DNA sequence: TGTGCCAGCAGAGGACTAGCGGGAGTAAAACCAAACACCGGGGAGCTGTTTTTT.

This clone was detected a few times. This chain joins TRBV10-2 and TRBJ2-6, with 8 bases identical to TRBD1. V trimming: 7 bases; J trimming: 3 bases; junction bases outside the gene matches: 2. Germline lookup yields CDR1 WSHSY and CDR2 SAAADI. There are 14 residues in the CDR3. The CDR3 reads CASNDRGGANVLTF. In nucleotides, the CDR3 is TGCGCCAGCAACGACAGGGGTGGGGCCAACGTCCTGACTTTC.